One and the same sample provided the 29 T cell receptor beta chains below, sequenced in a study of blood T cell repertoires in COVID-19. Profiled with immunoSEQ multiplex PCR; TCRdb holds only in-frame clones, not every one. Found here are over 100,000 clones, roughly 88% of them singletons; the top ten hold 9% to 12%. The specimen was peripheral blood. These receptor sequences come from a man in his fifties with acute or convalescent COVID-19.

The genes are TRBV7-3 and TRBJ2-2; 7 bases align to TRBD1. The trim removed 5 bases at V and 4 bases at J, leaving 4 bases unmatched. CDR3 size: 14 residues. Germline V gene sequence: CDR1 SGHTA, CDR2 FQGTGA. The CDR3 protein is CASSADRVTGELFF. Written as DNA, the CDR3 is TGTGCCAGCAGCGCCGACAGGGTCACCGGGGAGCTGTTTTTT.

This clone has only one observation. V is TRBV6-5 and J is TRBJ1-1, with D perhaps TRBD1 (6 bases). The CDR3 contains 14 residues. The germline gives CDR1 MNHEY, CDR2 SVGAGI. V gave up 5 bases and J gave up 5 bases, with 15 bases separating them. The CDR3 region is CASSIGQLRTEAFF. CDR3 coding DNA: TGTGCCAGCAGTATTGGACAGCTGAGGACTGAAGCTTTCTTT.

The chain carries TRBV7-9 and TRBJ1-1, with a weak D call TRBD1 (6 bases). This CDR3 is built from 17 residues. The germline V gene encodes CDR1 SEHNR and CDR2 FQNEAQ (reference sequence). The V end was cut by 2 bases, the J end by 1 base, with 17 bases between. CDR3 amino acids: CASSLTPRGRGNTEAFF. Written as DNA, the CDR3 is TGTGCCAGCAGCTTAACCCCCCGGGGCAGGGGGAACACTGAAGCTTTCTTT.

This chain uses TRBV5-1 with TRBJ2-3; no reliable D call. The CDR3 runs 14 residues. Trimming pared 5 bases from V and 0 bases from J, leaving 10 bases between. Germline V lookup: CDR1 SGHRS, CDR2 YFSETQ. CDR3 amino acids: CASRTAKSTDTQYF. Written as DNA, the CDR3 is TGCGCCAGCAGAACCGCGAAAAGCACAGATACGCAGTATTTT.

The V gene is TRBV6-1, the J gene TRBJ2-3, with D maybe TRBD2 (7 bases). Between the trimmed V and J ends, which lost 4 bases and 1 base, there was a span of 15 bases. The CDR3 is 16 amino acids. Germline loops: CDR1 MNHNS, CDR2 SASEGT. CDR3: CASSVRRGGRTDTQYF. CDR3 DNA: TGTGCCAGCAGTGTTCGAAGGGGGGGCCGCACAGATACGCAGTATTTT.

This clone was detected once. This CDR3 is CASSLQGLDTEAFF. CDR3 DNA: TGTGCCAGCAGCTTGCAGGGGCTAGATACTGAAGCTTTCTTT. The chain employs TRBV5-8 and TRBJ1-1; the D gene is possibly TRBD1 (6 bases). The CDR3 has 14 residues. Germline V gene sequence: CDR1 SGHTS, CDR2 YDEGEE. V lost 1 base and J 5 bases, leaving 12 bases between the germline ends. Full variable domain (missing parts from reference TRBV5-8 and TRBJ1-1): EAGVTQSPTHLIKTRGQQATLRCSPISGHTSVYWYQQALGLGLQFLLWYDEGEERNRGNFPPRFSGRQFPNYSSELNVNALELEDSALYLCASSLQGLDTEAFFGQGTRLTVV.

The rearrangement links TRBV9 to TRBJ1-2, with a weak D call TRBD1 (5 bases). Germline-derived CDR1 and CDR2 are SGDLS and YYNGEE. The CDR3 runs 18 residues. Between the trimmed V and J ends, which lost 4 bases and 8 bases, there was a span of 30 bases. CDR3 nucleotides: TGTGCCAGCAGCTTAACCCTGGGGCGGTCCTATGAGGTGAGCGGCTACACCTTC. It specifies CASSLTLGRSYEVSGYTF. Drawing the rest from reference TRBV9 and TRBJ1-2, the complete variable domain is DSGVTQTPKHLITATGQRVTLRCSPRSGDLSVYWYQQSLDQGLQFLIQYYNGEERAKGNILERFSAQQFPDLHSELNLSSLELGDSALYFCASSLTLGRSYEVSGYTFGSGTRLTVV.

The CDR3 protein is CADGLARADTQYF. CDR3 sequence (DNA): TGTGCCGACGGACTAGCACGTGCAGATACGCAGTATTTT. The V and J genes are TRBV12-3 or TRBV12-4 and TRBJ2-3, with 8 nucleotides matching TRBD2. There are 13 residues in the CDR3. V lost 11 bases to trimming and J lost 4 bases; unmatched junction nucleotides: 8.

This clone is deemed medium-sized. V is TRBV7-9 and J is TRBJ2-7; TRBD2 aligns across 8 bases. The CDR3 has 14 amino acids. In germline, CDR1 is SEHNR, CDR2 FQNEAQ (reference sequence). Losses at the gene ends were 4 bases for V and 4 bases for J; bases not matched to a gene: 6. The CDR3 bases are TGTGCCAGCAGCTCAGGACTAGCTAATTACGAGCAGTACTTC. Amino acids: CASSSGLANYEQYF.

In this sample, this clone turned up a few times. This chain links TRBV19 with TRBJ1-2; 9 bases map to TRBD1. V shed 3 bases and J 7 bases; nucleotides not matched to a gene: 9. CDR3 length equals 15 residues. The germline gives CDR1 LNHDA, CDR2 SQIVND (reference sequence). This chain's CDR3 is CASSIRYRGRIGYTF. In nucleotides, the CDR3 is TGTGCCAGTAGTATTCGATACAGGGGGCGGATTGGCTACACCTTC.

The rearrangement links TRBV6-5 to TRBJ1-1; 7 bases fit TRBD1. CDR1 is MNHEY and CDR2 is SVGAGI in the germline V gene. CDR3 size: 14 residues. Losses at the gene ends were 4 bases for V and 4 bases for J; bases not matched to a gene: 6. In DNA, the CDR3 is TGTGCCAGCAGTTTTGACAGGGTGGGCACTGAAGCTTTCTTT. Translated, it gives CASSFDRVGTEAFF.

The chain recombines TRBV6-1 with TRBJ1-5; perhaps TRBD1 as D (5 bases). Germline CDR1 and CDR2: MNHNS and SASEGT. CDR3 length equals 16 residues. Trimming pared 1 base from V and 0 bases from J, leaving 10 bases between. The DNA of the CDR3 is TGTGCCAGCAGTGAAGAGGAGACAGATAGCAATCAGCCCCAGCATTTT. Its translation: CASSEEETDSNQPQHF.

The gene calls are TRBV4-2 and TRBJ2-1, with D possibly being TRBD2 (6 bases). CDR1 LGHNA and CDR2 YNFKEQ come from the germline V gene. V was pared by 1 base and J by 8 bases, with 27 bases between. CDR3 size: 19 residues. The CDR3 is CASSQAAVYSGTRTDEQFF. In DNA form, the CDR3 reads TGTGCCAGCAGCCAAGCCGCCGTTTACTCCGGGACTCGAACCGATGAGCAGTTCTTC.

This clone was recorded once. The genes are TRBV6-5 and TRBJ2-6, with 8 nucleotides matching TRBD1. The germline V gene encodes CDR1 MNHEY and CDR2 SVGAGI. V gave up 6 bases and J gave up 3 bases; unmatched junction bases: 4. The CDR3 totals 15 residues. The CDR3 loop reads CASRTGGGGANVLTF. The DNA of the CDR3 is TGTGCCAGCAGAACAGGGGGTGGTGGGGCCAACGTCCTGACTTTC.

V and J are TRBV2 and TRBJ1-1, with D hard to call. Per the germline V gene, CDR1 is SNHLY and CDR2 is FYNNEI. The V and J ends lost 0 bases and 1 base respectively, with 9 bases between them. CDR3 length: 15 residues. CDR3 DNA: TGTGCCAGCAGTGAAGCGCGGGTGAAGAACACTGAAGCTTTCTTT. This codes for CASSEARVKNTEAFF. Complete variable domain (other parts from reference TRBV2 and TRBJ1-1): EPEVTQTPSHQVTQMGQEVILRCVPISNHLYFYWYRQILGQKVEFLVSFYNNEISEKSEIFDDQFSVERPDGSNFTLKIRSTKLEDSAMYFCASSEARVKNTEAFFGQGTRLTVV.

The genes are TRBV18 and TRBJ2-1, with D uncertain. The V gene lost 4 bases and the J gene lost 0 bases, with 10 bases spanning the gap. Looked up from germline, CDR1 is KGHSH and CDR2 is LQKENI. The CDR3 extends over 15 amino acids. CDR3 amino acids: CASSRISSSYNEQFF. The CDR3 region has the DNA TGTGCCAGCTCACGAATTTCCAGCTCCTACAATGAGCAGTTCTTC.

This chain joins TRBV4-1 and TRBJ2-1; 12 bases map to TRBD2. V dropped 4 bases and J dropped 1; count of bases not matched to a gene: 14. The length of the CDR3 is 20 residues. Germline V CDR1 and CDR2: MGHRA, YSYEKL. DNA of the CDR3: TGCGCCAGCAGCCTCCTAGGCCCCCGACTAGCGGGGGTTTCCTACAATGAGCAGTTCTTC. Its translation is CASSLLGPRLAGVSYNEQFF.

The chain is built from TRBV6-5 and TRBJ1-2; 9 bases fit TRBD1. Trimming took 9 bases from V and 1 from J; bases not matched to a gene: 9. The CDR3 totals 15 residues. Germline V gene data show CDR1 as MNHEY and CDR2 as SVGAGI. DNA of the CDR3: TGTGCCAGTACGGGACAGGGCCTATATAACTATGGCTACACCTTC. Translation gives CASTGQGLYNYGYTF.

This clone appeared a few times. The chain uses TRBV30 and TRBJ1-2; 7 bases line up with TRBD1. Germline V gene data show CDR1 as GTSNPN and CDR2 as SVGIG (reference sequence). V was clipped by 3 bases and J by 1 base; unmatched bases: 11. The CDR3 is 16 residues long. The CDR3 spells CAWRKTGTDHNYGYTF. In DNA form, the CDR3 reads TGTGCCTGGAGAAAGACTGGGACAGACCATAACTATGGCTACACCTTC. Together with reference TRBV30 and TRBJ1-2, the CDR3 gives the full variable domain: SQTIHQWPATLVQPVGSPLSLECTVEGTSNPNLYWYRQAAGRGLQLLFYSVGIGQISSEVPQNLSASRPQDRQFILSSKKLLLSDSGFYLCAWRKTGTDHNYGYTFGSGTRLTVV.

The gene calls are TRBV11-2 and TRBJ1-2, with D hard to call. The CDR3 is 15 residues long. Germline V gives CDR1 SGHAT, CDR2 FQNNGV. The germline V and J ends were trimmed by 1 base and 8 bases, with 17 bases remaining between them. The CDR3 DNA is TGTGCCAGCAGCTTAGCGGCTGCTGTTGAGAGGGGCTACACCTTC. It codes for CASSLAAAVERGYTF.

This chain links TRBV5-4 with TRBJ2-1, with TRBD1 matching over 8 bases. Germline loops: CDR1 SGHNT, CDR2 YYREEE (reference sequence). This CDR3 comprises 14 residues. The junction had 8 bases not matched to a gene; V was cut back by 4 bases and J by 8 bases. The CDR3 loop is CASSNRQGADEQFF. The CDR3 nucleotides read TGTGCCAGCAGCAATCGGCAGGGGGCAGATGAGCAGTTCTTC.

The V call is TRBV5-1, the J call TRBJ2-7; TRBD1 matches 9 bases. The germline gives CDR1 SGHRS, CDR2 YFSETQ. The junction had 7 bases not matched to a gene; V was cut back by 3 bases and J by 3 bases. The CDR3 is made up of 15 amino acids. CDR3 in amino acids: CASSSLRDRDYEQYF. DNA of the CDR3: TGCGCCAGCAGCTCTCTCCGGGACAGGGACTACGAGCAGTACTTC.

Here the CDR3 DNA reads TGTGCCAGCAGTTTAAGGGGAGCTACCGGGACAGGGTATAATTCACCCCTCCACTTT. It translates to CASSLRGATGTGYNSPLHF. The genes are TRBV27 and TRBJ1-6; the match to TRBD1 covers 9 bases. Per the germline V gene, CDR1 is MNHEY and CDR2 is SMNVEV (reference sequence). The junction had 12 bases not matched to a gene; V was cut back by 2 bases and J by 4 bases. This CDR3 is 19 amino acids long.

The gene calls are TRBV6-5 and TRBJ2-3; TRBD2 is a possible D gene (7 bases). Germline CDR1 is MNHEY and CDR2 is SVGAGI. CDR3 size: 15 residues. The V and J ends lost 6 bases and 2 bases respectively, with 15 bases between them. The CDR3 spells CASSDRTRNTDTQYF. The CDR3 nucleotides are TGTGCCAGCAGCGACAGGACTAGGAACACAGATACGCAGTATTTT.

This clone was seen only a few times. The chain couples TRBV28 to TRBJ1-4; D ambiguous. Looked up from germline, CDR1 is MDHEN and CDR2 is SYDVKM. CDR3 length: 14 amino acids. V was shortened by 2 bases and J by 5 bases, with 9 bases between the two germline ends. The CDR3 protein is CASSLKPFNEKLFF. The DNA for the CDR3 is TGTGCCAGCAGTTTAAAGCCTTTCAATGAAAAACTGTTTTTT. Using reference TRBV28 and TRBJ1-4 for the parts outside the CDR3, the full variable domain is DVKVTQSSRYLVKRTGEKVFLECVQDMDHENMFWYRQDPGLGLRLIYFSYDVKMKEKGDIPEGYSVSREKKERFSLILESASTNQTSMYLCASSLKPFNEKLFFGSGTQLSVL.

This sequence joins TRBV14 and TRBJ2-7; the D is unclear. CDR3 length: 17 amino acids. V was cut by 3 bases and J by 1 base, with 19 bases left in between. Germline values: CDR1 SGHDN, CDR2 FVKESK. This chain's CDR3 is CASSQSRGAIISYEQYF. The DNA for the CDR3 is TGTGCCAGCAGCCAGTCGCGTGGAGCTATCATATCCTACGAGCAGTACTTC. Full variable domain (remainder filled in from reference TRBV14 and TRBJ2-7): EAGVTQFPSHSVIEKGQTVTLRCDPISGHDNLYWYRRVMGKEIKFLLHFVKESKQDESGMPNNRFLAERTGGTYSTLKVQPAELEDSGVYFCASSQSRGAIISYEQYFGPGTRLTVT.

The chain joins TRBV9 to TRBJ1-2; TRBD1 might be the D (5 bases). CDR1 is SGDLS, CDR2 YYNGEE, per germline. The CDR3 contains 14 residues. Between the trimmed V and J ends, which lost 3 bases and 2 bases, there was a span of 11 bases. The CDR3 reads CASSASGANYGYTF. The CDR3 bases are TGTGCCAGCAGCGCGAGTGGGGCAAACTATGGCTACACCTTC.

This clone came up a few times. The gene calls are TRBV7-9 and TRBJ2-3; D unresolved. Germline loops: CDR1 SEHNR, CDR2 FQNEAQ (reference sequence). The ends were cut back, 2 bases at V and 1 base at J, with 7 bases in the middle. The CDR3 loop spans 14 amino acids. The CDR3 protein is CASSLFTGTDTQYF. CDR3 DNA: TGTGCCAGCAGCTTATTTACGGGCACAGATACGCAGTATTTT. Variable domain in full (rest from reference TRBV7-9 and TRBJ2-3): DTGVSQNPRHKITKRGQNVTFRCDPISEHNRLYWYRQTLGQGPEFLTYFQNEAQLEKSRLLSDRFSAERPKGSFSTLEIQRTEQGDSAMYLCASSLFTGTDTQYFGPGTRLTVL.

This sequence joins TRBV5-6 and TRBJ2-3; 7 bases are shared with TRBD1. This CDR3 region has 12 residues. V dropped 5 bases and J dropped 7; count of bases not matched to a gene: 4. Per germline, CDR1 SGHDT and CDR2 YYEEEE. CDR3 region: CASRLQGNTQYF. CDR3 in DNA: TGTGCCAGCAGATTACAGGGGAATACGCAGTATTTT.